The TCR beta chain under discussion was sequenced for a study of radiotherapy plus CTLA-4 blockade in lung cancer. On the study more broadly: Objective response rate was more than 15%; disease control rate, 25% to 35%.

This clone was counted once. The antigen remains unidentified. Clones were read by immunoSEQ multiplex PCR, and TCRdb kept only the in-frame ones, dropping some. The data show 90,000 or so clones, with roughly four fifths seen just once and more than 0.65% held by the top ten. Broader study findings: Radiotherapy plus ipilimumab was followed by expansion in blood of tumor-derived TCR clones.

CDR1 and CDR2 (germline): SGDLS, YYNGEE. The CDR3 spans 15 residues. V lost 0 bases and J 10 bases, leaving 17 bases between the germline ends. The sample in question was peripheral blood, obtained from a patient treated with radiotherapy plus ipilimumab. This clonotype was obtained from a human donor with non-small cell lung cancer who had stable disease on radiotherapy plus ipilimumab. The genes are TRBV9 and TRBJ2-1, with D perhaps matching TRBD2 (7 bases). CDR3 amino acids: CASSVEGGAAGEQFF. The CDR3 DNA follows: TGTGCCAGCAGCGTAGAAGGGGGGGCGGCTGGGGAGCAGTTCTTC.